This T cell receptor beta chain was retrieved from a study of blood T cell repertoires in COVID-19. Study-wide background: Some COVID-19 samples were acute and others convalescent; all came from the United States, Italy and Spain. The analysed material was cDNA or gDNA that came from T cells, B-cell-depleted T cells, or PBMCs.

TCRdb's table, derived via immunoSEQ multiplex PCR, lists solely in-frame clones and lacks some. The repertoire holds 130,000 or so clones, with 85% to 90% as singletons. This clonotype was obtained from a woman aged 60-75 years with acute or convalescent COVID-19. The sample comprised peripheral blood.

CDR3 coding DNA: TGTGCCAGCAGCTTGCCCGGACTCACAGATACGCAGTATTTT. Translation: CASSLPGLTDTQYF. This chain links TRBV5-4 with TRBJ2-3; possibly TRBD2 for D (5 bases). Trimming took off 1 base at V and 2 bases at J, with 8 bases between the two ends. Looked up from germline, CDR1 is SGHNT and CDR2 is YYREEE (reference sequence). This CDR3 region has 14 residues.